One sample yielded the 24 T cell receptor beta chains listed below, sequenced in a study of T cell repertoires in cytomegalovirus infection. For these TCRs, the target antigens are not known. One entry per CDR3 protein results from TCRdb running MiXCR on the reads. Among 750,000 to 950,000 distinct CDR3 sequences, 25% to 35% were seen once, and the ten largest hold around 14%. Sequenced here: cultured CD8+ T cells from PBMCs, sampled from culture after CMV antigen stimulation. The receptor set was obtained from a human donor in good health (CMV status not recorded). Some clones in this sample may be carry-over from other donors' samples.

The rearrangement links TRBV9 to TRBJ1-2; D is unclear. CDR3 length: 17 residues. The germline V and J ends were trimmed by 4 bases and 8 bases, with 27 bases remaining between them. Germline-derived CDR1 and CDR2 are SGDLS and YYNGEE. The CDR3 loop is CASSPGGSYVRVVGYTF. The CDR3 nucleotides are TGTGCCAGCAGCCCGGGCGGGTCGTACGTTCGTGTGGTCGGCTACACCTTC.

This clonotype was recorded only once. This chain connects TRBV27 to TRBJ2-7; D uncertain. Germline-derived CDR1 and CDR2 are MNHEY and SMNVEV (reference sequence). Between the trimmed V and J ends, which lost 3 bases and 3 bases, there was a span of 12 bases. The CDR3 is made up of 14 amino acids. The CDR3 spells CASSFTGSHYEQYF. The CDR3 nucleotides read TGTGCCAGCAGTTTTACCGGGTCCCACTACGAGCAGTACTTC.

CDR3 amino acids: CASIGIGGAWGYTF. Written as DNA, the CDR3 is TGTGCCAGCATCGGTATAGGGGGCGCGTGGGGCTACACCTTC. The rearrangement uses TRBV12-3 or TRBV12-4 and TRBJ1-2; TRBD1 agrees at 7 bases. Trimming removed 7 bases from V and 8 bases from J; junction bases left unmatched: 13. The CDR3 length is 14 residues.

The chain employs TRBV6-5 and TRBJ1-2; unclear D gene. The CDR3 contains 14 residues. The germline gives CDR1 MNHEY, CDR2 SVGAGI. V was trimmed by 2 bases and J by 0 bases, leaving 7 bases between them. The CDR3 is CASSYGGSNYGYTF. The CDR3 DNA reads as TGTGCCAGCAGTTACGGCGGATCTAACTATGGCTACACCTTC.

This clonotype has just a few counts. V gene TRBV7-6 combines with J gene TRBJ2-1, with 13 bases identical to TRBD2. The CDR3 spans 17 residues. CDR1 is SGHVS, CDR2 FNYEAQ, per germline. V shed 5 bases and J 4 bases; nucleotides not matched to a gene: 8. The DNA of the CDR3 is TGTGCCAGCAGCCCTAGGACTAGCGGGGGTTTATACAATGAGCAGTTCTTC. Residues: CASSPRTSGGLYNEQFF.

CDR3 sequence: CASSIFGRVYEQYF. DNA for the CDR3: TGTGCCAGTAGTATCTTTGGACGGGTCTACGAGCAGTACTTC. The V gene is TRBV19, the J gene TRBJ2-7; D is undetermined. The length of the CDR3 is 14 residues. Looked up from germline, CDR1 is LNHDA and CDR2 is SQIVND (reference sequence). Trimming took 3 bases from V and 3 from J, leaving 12 bases between them.

This clonotype was picked up one time. This rearrangement joins TRBV27 to TRBJ1-2; D is unclear. The CDR3 has 15 amino acids. Germline CDR1 reads MNHEY; CDR2 reads SMNVEV (reference sequence). Trimming took off 5 bases at V and 4 bases at J, with 17 bases between the two ends. This CDR3 is CASSVYSGSTYGYTF. CDR3 DNA: TGTGCCAGCAGTGTATACTCCGGGTCTACCTATGGCTACACCTTC.

This clonotype occurred many times. The chain employs TRBV7-6 and TRBJ2-2; no definite D call. The CDR3 totals 13 residues. Trimming left V 3 bases short and J 3 bases short, with 5 bases between. From germline, CDR1 is SGHVS and CDR2 FNYEAQ. The CDR3 DNA follows: TGTGCCAGCAGCTTGGAATACACCGGGGAGCTGTTTTTT. Protein product: CASSLEYTGELFF.

The rearrangement joins TRBV6-6 to TRBJ2-2; 12 bases align to TRBD1. This CDR3 comprises 16 residues. The V segment lost 6 bases and the J segment 7 bases; nucleotides outside the gene matches: 9. Germline CDR1 is MNHNY and CDR2 is SVGAGI (reference sequence). The CDR3 region is CASRRPGQGASGELFF. The CDR3 nucleotides read TGTGCCAGCAGAAGGCCGGGACAGGGGGCAAGCGGGGAGCTGTTTTTT.

The gene calls are TRBV11-2 and TRBJ1-1; D may be TRBD1 (5 bases). V dropped 3 bases and J dropped 2 bases, with 19 bases sitting between them. Germline V lookup: CDR1 SGHAT, CDR2 FQNNGV. The CDR3 extends over 17 amino acids. CDR3 amino acids: CASSFWVARGKNTEAFF. The CDR3, as DNA: TGTGCCAGCAGCTTTTGGGTGGCGAGGGGCAAAAACACTGAAGCTTTCTTT.

The rearrangement uses TRBV24-1 and TRBJ2-1; 11 nucleotides align to TRBD1. CDR1 is KGHDR, CDR2 SFDVKD, per germline. The J segment lost 6 bases and the V segment lost 3 bases, leaving 9 bases of the junction unmatched. This CDR3 contains 17 residues. CDR3 amino acids: CATSDLPGTGGVNEQFF. The DNA of the CDR3 is TGTGCCACCAGTGATCTACCGGGGACAGGGGGGGTCAATGAGCAGTTCTTC.

This clonotype occurred many times. The chain recombines TRBV7-9 with TRBJ2-5, with 10 nucleotides matching TRBD1. CDR3 length: 19 amino acids. Germline trimming cut 3 bases from V and 3 bases from J; bases unmatched to any gene: 16. In germline, CDR1 is SEHNR, CDR2 FQNEAQ (reference sequence). The DNA of the CDR3 is TGTGCCAGCAGCTTCCTCTCCCTTCTTGGACAGGGGGTGGAAGAGACCCAGTACTTC. Translating gives CASSFLSLLGQGVEETQYF.

This clonotype was counted ten times or more. The V gene is TRBV7-8, the J gene TRBJ2-3, with 11 bases identical to TRBD2. The ends lost 1 base at V and 0 bases at J; junction bases unmatched: 9. Germline V gives CDR1 SGHVS, CDR2 FQNEAQ. The CDR3 runs 19 residues. DNA for the CDR3: TGTGCCAGCAGCTTAGTTATCGGGACTAGCGGAAGCAGCACAGATACGCAGTATTTT. It codes for CASSLVIGTSGSSTDTQYF.

In its sample, this clonotype was seen many times. The V call is TRBV6-1, the J call TRBJ2-7; 8 bases map to TRBD2. This CDR3 has 16 residues. J gave up 3 bases and V 7 bases, and 14 bases lay outside the gene matches. Germline lookup yields CDR1 MNHNS and CDR2 SASEGT. The CDR3 bases are TGTGCCAGCATCGCGTTCGGGCGGGGGGCGAGCTACGAGCAGTACTTC. It encodes CASIAFGRGASYEQYF.

The J gene is TRBJ1-4, the V gene TRBV19; D call uncertain. The germline CDR1 and CDR2 sequences are LNHDA and SQIVND (reference sequence). There are 15 residues in the CDR3. V was clipped by 6 bases and J by 6 bases, with 17 bases between them. CDR3 residues: CASSPGDYSYEKLFF. CDR3 DNA sequence: TGTGCCAGTAGCCCTGGGGATTACTCCTATGAAAAACTGTTTTTT. The full variable domain, in which reference TRBV19 and TRBJ1-4 provide the parts outside the CDR3, is DGGITQSPKYLFRKEGQNVTLSCEQNLNHDAMYWYRQDPGQGLRLIYYSQIVNDFQKGDIAEGYSVSREKKESFPLTVTSAQKNPTAFYLCASSPGDYSYEKLFFGSGTQLSVL.

This clonotype was seen a few times. This sequence joins TRBV7-9 and TRBJ2-5; D is uncertain. This CDR3 is built from 15 residues. Germline-derived CDR1 and CDR2 are SEHNR and FQNEAQ (reference sequence). Trimming left V 5 bases short and J 5 bases short, with 18 bases between. CDR3 bases: TGTGCCAGCAGCCTATATTACAAGAGTTGGGAGACCCAGTACTTC. This encodes CASSLYYKSWETQYF.

The chain combines TRBV20-1 with TRBJ2-7, with 7 bases aligning to TRBD1. J lost 3 bases, V lost 6 bases, and 8 bases had no gene match. The V gene's germline CDR1 is DFQATT and CDR2 SNEGSKA (reference sequence). CDR3 length: 13 residues. CDR3 in amino acids: CSARQGQSYEQYF. The CDR3 bases are TGCAGTGCCAGGCAGGGACAGAGCTACGAGCAGTACTTC.

The genes are TRBV3-1 and TRBJ2-5, with 8 bases identical to TRBD2. CDR3 size: 15 residues. Per the germline V gene, CDR1 is LGHDT and CDR2 is YNNKEL (reference sequence). V was clipped by 5 bases and J by 3 bases; unmatched bases: 8. The DNA of the CDR3 is TGTGCCAGCAGCTTCGCAGGGCGGGGGGAAGAGACCCAGTACTTC. It translates to CASSFAGRGEETQYF.

This clonotype was found many times. The gene calls are TRBV7-2 and TRBJ2-3; possibly TRBD2 for D (5 bases). The CDR3 consists of 16 residues. The ends were cut back, 4 bases at V and 1 base at J, with 15 bases in the middle. Germline V gives CDR1 SGHTA, CDR2 FQGNSA. CDR3 sequence reads: CASSWRPGDGTDTQYF. The CDR3 bases are TGTGCCAGCAGCTGGCGGCCCGGGGATGGCACAGATACGCAGTATTTT. Supplemented by reference TRBV7-2 and TRBJ2-3, the full variable domain reads GAGVSQSPSNKVTEKGKDVELRCDPISGHTALYWYRQSLGQGLEFLIYFQGNSAPDKSGLPSDRFSAERTGGSVSTLTIQRTQQEDSAVYLCASSWRPGDGTDTQYFGPGTRLTVL.

The V gene is TRBV6-1, the J gene TRBJ1-4; D is unresolved. CDR1 and CDR2 from the germline V gene are MNHNS and SASEGT. The CDR3 loop spans 13 amino acids. V lost 8 bases, J lost 0 bases, and 7 bases lay in between. Here the CDR3 DNA reads TGTGCCAGCTTCGGAGCAACTAATGAAAAACTGTTTTTT. Amino acids: CASFGATNEKLFF.

This clonotype was detected only a few times. V gene TRBV7-9 combines with J gene TRBJ1-1, with D maybe TRBD1 (5 bases). The length of the CDR3 is 12 residues. Germline V gene lookup returns CDR1 SEHNR and CDR2 FQNEAQ (reference sequence). The V end was cut by 5 bases, the J end by 6 bases, with 10 bases between. CDR3 nucleotide sequence: TGTGCCAGCAGCCCAAAACAGGCTGAAGCTTTCTTT. It yields the protein CASSPKQAEAFF. Complete variable domain (other parts from reference TRBV7-9 and TRBJ1-1): DTGVSQNPRHKITKRGQNVTFRCDPISEHNRLYWYRQTLGQGPEFLTYFQNEAQLEKSRLLSDRFSAERPKGSFSTLEIQRTEQGDSAMYLCASSPKQAEAFFGQGTRLTVV.

This chain uses TRBV6-8 with TRBJ2-1; tentative D call: TRBD2 (5 bases). CDR1 MNHGY and CDR2 SAAAGT come from the germline V gene. The germline V and J ends were trimmed by 6 bases and 0 bases, with 18 bases remaining between them. The CDR3 runs to 17 residues. DNA of the CDR3: TGTGCCAGCAGCCCTACAGCCGGACTCGCCTCCTACAATGAGCAGTTCTTC. Residues: CASSPTAGLASYNEQFF.

This clonotype came up once. This chain joins TRBV10-1 and TRBJ2-1, with TRBD2 identical over 11 bases. The CDR3 consists of 15 residues. Per germline, CDR1 WNHNN and CDR2 SYGVQD (reference sequence). J gave up 3 bases and V 5 bases, and 3 bases lay outside the gene matches. Here the CDR3 reads CASSTTSGIYNEQFF. The DNA for the CDR3 is TGCGCCAGCAGTACGACTAGCGGGATCTACAATGAGCAGTTCTTC.

V is TRBV20-1 and J is TRBJ1-2; no clear D. The ends were cut back, 0 bases at V and 0 bases at J, with 14 bases in the middle. Looked up from germline, CDR1 is DFQATT and CDR2 is SNEGSKA (reference sequence). CDR3 length equals 16 residues. The CDR3 is CSARDYRESPNYGYTF. The CDR3 DNA follows: TGCAGTGCTAGAGATTATAGGGAGTCCCCTAACTATGGCTACACCTTC.